These 27 T cell receptor beta chains came from one sample sequenced in a study of blood T cell repertoires in COVID-19. The assay was immunoSEQ multiplex PCR, and TCRdb's table has in-frame clones only and misses some. Of a few hundred thousand clones in the sample, about 88% were seen once. Material for sequencing was PBMCs or T cells enriched from blood (not recorded which). These TCRs come from a woman between 18 and 30 years old who had been exposed to COVID-19.

This clone has a handful of counts. The J gene is TRBJ1-2, the V gene TRBV27, with a possible D match to TRBD1 (6 bases). In germline, CDR1 is MNHEY, CDR2 SMNVEV (reference sequence). This CDR3 spans 14 amino acids. Trimming pared 7 bases from V and 5 bases from J, leaving 17 bases between. This chain's CDR3 is CASKSTTGGYGYTF. The DNA of the CDR3 is TGTGCCAGCAAGTCCACGACAGGCGGGTATGGCTACACCTTC.

The V and J genes are TRBV7-2 and TRBJ1-2, with a possible D match to TRBD1 (5 bases). In germline, CDR1 is SGHTA, CDR2 FQGNSA. CDR3 length: 18 residues. Deletions cut 0 bases from V and 1 base from J, with 18 bases between. The CDR3 bases are TGTGCCAGCAGCTTAGCGCTGCTGACAGCAGGTGGTAACTATGGCTACACCTTC. Amino acids: CASSLALLTAGGNYGYTF.

V usage is TRBV11-2 and J usage is TRBJ2-5; D may be TRBD2 (6 bases). The CDR3 length is 15 residues. Germline V gene sequence: CDR1 SGHAT, CDR2 FQNNGV. V was pared by 4 bases and J by 1 base, with 13 bases between. The CDR3 sequence is CASSSPLGGQETQYF. CDR3 in DNA: TGTGCCAGCAGCTCCCCTCTCGGGGGCCAAGAGACCCAGTACTTC.

The V gene is TRBV7-9, the J gene TRBJ1-2; unclear D gene. Between the trimmed V and J ends, which lost 6 bases and 3 bases, there was a span of 8 bases. The CDR3 covers 12 residues. Germline values: CDR1 SEHNR, CDR2 FQNEAQ (reference sequence). CDR3 loop: CASRRTYYGYTF. The CDR3 region has the DNA TGTGCCAGCAGACGGACTTACTATGGCTACACCTTC.

The chain recombines TRBV28 with TRBJ1-2; D unclear. V lost 3 bases and J lost 4, with 9 bases in between. The V gene's germline CDR1 is MDHEN and CDR2 SYDVKM. This CDR3 has 13 residues. This CDR3 reads CASSFGGVYGYTF. The CDR3 DNA reads as TGTGCCAGCAGTTTTGGCGGAGTCTATGGCTACACCTTC.

The V and J genes are TRBV12-3 or TRBV12-4 and TRBJ1-3; D is undetermined. The germline V and J ends were trimmed by 5 bases and 3 bases, with 5 bases remaining between them. The CDR3 totals 12 residues. This CDR3 is CASSPGGNTIYF. CDR3 bases: TGTGCCAGCAGTCCCGGTGGAAACACCATATATTTT.

The chain links TRBV9 to TRBJ2-7; possible D gene TRBD1, 6 bases. Trimming took off 3 bases at V and 0 bases at J, with 16 bases between the two ends. Germline CDR1 is SGDLS and CDR2 is YYNGEE. This CDR3 region has 16 residues. CDR3 region: CASSGGQFFSSYEQYF. Here the CDR3 DNA reads TGTGCCAGCAGCGGGGGGCAGTTTTTTAGCTCCTACGAGCAGTACTTC.

The chain employs TRBV28 and TRBJ2-1, with 14 bases fitting TRBD2. The V and J ends lost 7 bases and 6 bases, in that order; junction bases with no gene match: 5. Germline-derived CDR1 and CDR2 are MDHEN and SYDVKM. The CDR3 is 15 amino acids. CDR3 nucleotide sequence: TGTGCCAGCACGAAAGGGACTAGCGGGAGCAATGAGCAGTTCTTC. It translates to CASTKGTSGSNEQFF.

This chain connects TRBV19 to TRBJ1-1, with D uncertain. This CDR3 is 14 amino acids long. From germline, CDR1 is LNHDA and CDR2 SQIVND (reference sequence). The germline V and J ends were trimmed by 5 bases and 3 bases, with 13 bases remaining between them. The DNA of the CDR3 is TGTGCCAGTAGTGGGCTGCCGGTACACACTGAAGCTTTCTTT. Translated, it gives CASSGLPVHTEAFF.

The chain joins TRBV6-5 to TRBJ1-2, with 11 bases lining up with TRBD1. This CDR3 contains 14 residues. The J segment lost 2 bases and the V segment lost 6 bases, leaving 2 bases of the junction unmatched. Germline assignment: CDR1 MNHEY and CDR2 SVGAGI. The CDR3 here is CASRGQGENYGYTF. The CDR3 nucleotides read TGTGCCAGCAGGGGACAGGGGGAGAACTATGGCTACACCTTC.

This clone has a handful of counts. J is TRBJ1-2 and V is TRBV19; TRBD1 aligns across 9 bases. After removal of 3 bases from V and 5 bases from J, the junction contained 4 bases not matched to a gene. The V gene's germline CDR1 is LNHDA and CDR2 SQIVND (reference sequence). This CDR3 spans 14 amino acids. CDR3 amino acids: CASSIFDRGYGYTF. The CDR3 nucleotides read TGTGCCAGTAGTATCTTCGACAGGGGGTATGGCTACACCTTC.

V is TRBV18 and J is TRBJ1-3, with 11 positions matching TRBD1. The junction had 10 bases not matched to a gene; V was cut back by 5 bases and J by 4 bases. The CDR3 covers 17 residues. Germline values: CDR1 KGHSH, CDR2 LQKENI. CDR3 bases: TGTGCCAGCTCATCTGCGGACAGGGGGCTCGGAGGAAACACCATATATTTT. Translating gives CASSSADRGLGGNTIYF.

This clone has a single count. The V call is TRBV2, the J call TRBJ2-5, with 8 bases that match TRBD1. The V gene's germline CDR1 is SNHLY and CDR2 FYNNEI. CDR3 length: 14 residues. V lost 8 bases, J lost 5 bases, and 10 bases stayed unmatched. The DNA of the CDR3 is TGTGCCAGCGAGCAGAGAACAGGGGGGGAGACCCAGTACTTC. Protein product: CASEQRTGGETQYF. Drawing the rest from reference TRBV2 and TRBJ2-5, the complete variable domain is EPEVTQTPSHQVTQMGQEVILRCVPISNHLYFYWYRQILGQKVEFLVSFYNNEISEKSEIFDDQFSVERPDGSNFTLKIRSTKLEDSAMYFCASEQRTGGETQYFGPGTRLLVL.

The chain couples TRBV24-1 to TRBJ1-5; the D gene is possibly TRBD1 (6 bases). Between the trimmed V and J ends, which lost 4 bases and 0 bases, there was a span of 12 bases. This CDR3 spans 16 amino acids. From germline, CDR1 is KGHDR and CDR2 SFDVKD. CDR3 amino acids: CATSEGTTYSNQPQHF. In DNA form, the CDR3 reads TGTGCCACCAGTGAAGGGACAACTTATAGCAATCAGCCCCAGCATTTT.

This clone was seen just once. One end of the junction does not line up with germline, which may come from a read error. The rearrangement joins TRBV4-1 to TRBJ1-1, with a tentative D call TRBD1 (5 bases). The CDR3 consists of 16 residues. Germline assignment: CDR1 MGHRA and CDR2 YSYEKL. CDR3 nucleotides: TGCGCCAGCAGACAAGACATAAGACAGTTGAACACTGAAGCTTTCTTT. It codes for CASRQDIRQLNTEAFF.

J is TRBJ1-2 and V is TRBV5-4; D unresolved. Germline V gives CDR1 SGHNT, CDR2 YYREEE (reference sequence). Between the trimmed V and J ends, which lost 2 bases and 4 bases, there was a span of 12 bases. The CDR3 runs to 14 residues. CDR3: CASSFQLARYGYTF. CDR3 bases: TGTGCCAGCAGCTTCCAACTCGCCCGCTATGGCTACACCTTC.

The chain uses TRBV6-1 and TRBJ1-2; D is ambiguous. Per the germline V gene, CDR1 is MNHNS and CDR2 is SASEGT. The CDR3 has 14 residues. The V and J ends lost 3 bases and 4 bases respectively, with 12 bases between them. The CDR3 DNA sequence: TGTGCCAGCAGTGACCCCCGGTTACTCTATGGCTACACCTTC. Protein: CASSDPRLLYGYTF.

The CDR3 spells CASSQGDRDTEAFF. In DNA, the CDR3 is TGTGCCAGCAGCCAAGGGGACAGAGACACTGAAGCTTTCTTT. V and J are TRBV4-2 and TRBJ1-1; 7 bases agree with TRBD1. Germline loops: CDR1 LGHNA, CDR2 YNFKEQ. Trimming took 1 base from V and 3 from J; bases not matched to a gene: 2. CDR3 length: 14 amino acids.

The rearrangement joins TRBV10-1 to TRBJ2-3; 9 nucleotides agree with TRBD2. Germline assignment: CDR1 WNHNN and CDR2 SYGVQD (reference sequence). Trimming removed 4 bases from V and 2 bases from J; junction bases left unmatched: 10. There are 17 residues in the CDR3. The chain's CDR3 is CASSGQSGRTTTDTQYF. CDR3 coding DNA: TGCGCCAGCAGTGGTCAGAGCGGGAGGACTACCACAGATACGCAGTATTTT.

The V and J genes are TRBV5-6 and TRBJ2-7; 9 nucleotides align to TRBD1. The germline V gene has CDR1 SGHDT and CDR2 YYEEEE. V trimming: 3 bases; J trimming: 3 bases; junction bases outside the gene matches: 4. The CDR3 totals 14 residues. CDR3 sequence reads: CASSWGQGDYEQYF. The CDR3 DNA follows: TGTGCCAGCAGCTGGGGACAGGGAGACTACGAGCAGTACTTC.

The V and J genes are TRBV4-1 and TRBJ2-2; the match to TRBD2 covers 13 bases. The CDR3 consists of 18 residues. The V segment lost 7 bases and the J segment 6 bases; nucleotides outside the gene matches: 14. In germline, CDR1 is MGHRA, CDR2 YSYEKL. The CDR3 is CASTHGLAGVLGAGELFF. The CDR3 nucleotides read TGCGCCAGCACCCATGGACTAGCGGGAGTATTGGGGGCCGGGGAGCTGTTTTTT.

The V call is TRBV12-3 or TRBV12-4, the J call TRBJ1-4, with D maybe TRBD1 (6 bases). The CDR3 has 13 amino acids. Trimming removed 4 bases at V and 8 bases at J, with 11 bases between. The CDR3, as DNA: TGTGCCAGCAGTTGGGGGGGCGGGGAAAAACTGTTTTTT. It is translated as CASSWGGGEKLFF.

The rearrangement links TRBV28 to TRBJ1-1; possible D gene TRBD1, 5 bases. With 9 bases removed from V and 5 bases from J, the gap between germline ends came to 19 bases. The CDR3 is 14 amino acids. From germline, CDR1 is MDHEN and CDR2 SYDVKM. The chain's CDR3 is CASQLWGAGTEAFF. CDR3 DNA sequence: TGTGCCAGTCAATTATGGGGCGCAGGGACTGAAGCTTTCTTT.

This clone was detected once. The rearrangement joins TRBV5-4 to TRBJ1-1; 7 nucleotides match TRBD1. Germline values: CDR1 SGHNT, CDR2 YYREEE (reference sequence). V was pared by 5 bases and J by 1 base, with 5 bases of the junction left unmatched. This CDR3 is 14 amino acids long. Written as DNA, the CDR3 is TGTGCCAGCAGTTTACAGGGGACGAACACTGAAGCTTTCTTT. Its translation: CASSLQGTNTEAFF.

The gene calls are TRBV28 and TRBJ1-1; D gene uncertain. This CDR3 region has 11 residues. CDR1 and CDR2 from the germline V gene are MDHEN and SYDVKM. Trimming shortened V by 4 bases and J by 3 bases, and 3 bases separated the two germline ends. For the CDR3, the DNA is TGTGCCAGCAGTTACTACACTGAAGCTTTCTTT. Translation: CASSYYTEAFF.

The CDR3 bases are TGTGCCAGCAGCAAGAGGGGGAGCACAGATACGCAGTATTTT. It is translated as CASSKRGSTDTQYF. The V gene is TRBV25-1, the J gene TRBJ2-3; D is perhaps TRBD1 (6 bases). In germline, CDR1 is MGHDK, CDR2 SYGVNS. The CDR3 has 14 residues. V was cut by 6 bases and J by 0 bases, with 10 bases left in between.

CDR3 in amino acids: CASSLGTGADGYTF. CDR3 in DNA: TGTGCCAGCAGCCTCGGGACAGGGGCTGACGGCTACACCTTC. J is TRBJ1-2 and V is TRBV3-1 (or the pseudogene TRBV3-2), with 10 nucleotides matching TRBD1. The CDR3 contains 14 residues. V lost 4 bases, J lost 8 bases, and 7 bases stayed unmatched. Germline V gives CDR1 LGHDT, CDR2 YNNKEL (reference sequence).